This entry lists 30 T cell receptor beta chains sequenced from one sample in a study of blood T cell repertoires in COVID-19. Method: immunoSEQ multiplex PCR; TCRdb's copy keeps in-frame clones and lacks some. This table has roughly 20,000 clones, 89% appearing once. Material for sequencing was peripheral blood. Every receptor here comes from a human donor with active COVID-19. The donor label of this sample is uncertain.

V usage is TRBV4-1 and J usage is TRBJ2-1; D perhaps matches TRBD2 (6 bases). Germline V gene data show CDR1 as MGHRA and CDR2 as YSYEKL. The CDR3 sequence is 17 residues long. V lost 1 base, J lost 0 bases, and 13 bases lay in between. The CDR3 region is CASSQGDLGSSYNEQFF. In DNA form, the CDR3 reads TGCGCCAGCAGCCAAGGGGACTTAGGGAGCTCCTACAATGAGCAGTTCTTC.

The chain uses TRBV27 and TRBJ2-3; 8 nucleotides line up with TRBD1. Germline V lookup: CDR1 MNHEY, CDR2 SMNVEV (reference sequence). Unmatched junction bases numbered 5, after V lost 3 bases and J lost 3 bases. The length of the CDR3 is 15 residues. The CDR3 DNA sequence: TGTGCCAGCAGTTTCAGGGGGCGCGGGACAGATACGCAGTATTTT. Amino acid sequence: CASSFRGRGTDTQYF.

This chain connects TRBV5-1 to TRBJ2-5, with TRBD1 identical over 7 bases. From germline, CDR1 is SGHRS and CDR2 YFSETQ. This CDR3 has 22 residues. J lost 0 bases, V lost 1 base, and 24 bases had no gene match. The CDR3 region is CASSLLGRTGQRLLLDQETQYF. The DNA of the CDR3 is TGCGCCAGCAGCTTGTTAGGGAGAACGGGACAGCGACTACTCCTCGACCAAGAGACCCAGTACTTC. Complete variable domain (other parts from reference TRBV5-1 and TRBJ2-5): KAGVTQTPRYLIKTRGQQVTLSCSPISGHRSVSWYQQTPGQGLQFLFEYFSETQRNKGNFPGRFSGRQFSNSRSEMNVSTLELGDSALYLCASSLLGRTGQRLLLDQETQYFGPGTRLLVL.

The rearrangement uses TRBV7-3 and TRBJ1-2; 8 nucleotides align to TRBD1. The CDR3 is 14 amino acids. Germline CDR1 SGHTA, CDR2 FQGTGA. With 5 bases clipped from V and 6 bases from J, the junction kept 8 bases outside the gene matches. In DNA, the CDR3 is TGTGCCAGCAGCCTTGGACAGGGAGTTCATGGCTACACCTTC. Its translation: CASSLGQGVHGYTF.

The V and J genes are TRBV19 and TRBJ2-7, with D possibly TRBD2 on 6 matching bases. The CDR3 runs 18 residues. With 5 bases removed from V and 0 bases from J, the gap between germline ends came to 23 bases. The V gene's germline CDR1 is LNHDA and CDR2 SQIVND (reference sequence). This CDR3 is CASSPDGLALTSSYEQYF. The CDR3 coding sequence is TGTGCCAGTAGTCCGGACGGGCTAGCGTTAACTAGCTCCTACGAGCAGTACTTC.

The V call is TRBV6-5, the J call TRBJ1-1; 7 nucleotides match TRBD1. V lost 2 bases to trimming and J lost 5 bases; unmatched junction nucleotides: 8. There are 15 residues in the CDR3. Germline assignment: CDR1 MNHEY and CDR2 SVGAGI. CDR3 loop: CASSYAGTAFTEAFF. The CDR3 coding sequence is TGTGCCAGCAGTTACGCCGGGACAGCATTTACTGAAGCTTTCTTT.

The chain has TRBV9 and TRBJ2-7; perhaps TRBD2 as D (6 bases). The CDR3 runs to 15 residues. Germline V lookup: CDR1 SGDLS, CDR2 YYNGEE. V gave up 3 bases and J gave up 6 bases, with 19 bases separating them. The CDR3 DNA reads as TGTGCCAGCAGCGAGGTCGGCGGGGCAGGCCGCGAGCAGTACTTC. Translated: CASSEVGGAGREQYF.

This clone was counted a few times. The rearrangement links TRBV19 to TRBJ1-5; TRBD1 might be the D (5 bases). Germline V gene lookup returns CDR1 LNHDA and CDR2 SQIVND (reference sequence). V was clipped by 9 bases and J by 3 bases, with 9 bases between them. The CDR3 runs to 12 residues. CDR3 sequence: CASDSLNQPQHF. The DNA of the CDR3 is TGTGCCAGCGACAGCCTCAATCAGCCCCAGCATTTT.

Relative to its sample, this clone is medium-sized (0.01 to 0.1%). The chain is built from TRBV29-1 and TRBJ1-5; D remains ambiguous. The V and J ends lost 5 bases and 3 bases respectively, with 11 bases between them. The CDR3 has 13 amino acids. Germline V gene sequence: CDR1 SQVTM, CDR2 ANQGSEA. The CDR3 is CSVKRDTNQPQHF. The CDR3 region has the DNA TGCAGCGTTAAGAGGGATACCAATCAGCCCCAGCATTTT.

The chain joins TRBV28 to TRBJ2-3; D is possibly TRBD2 (6 bases). Trimming stripped 3 bases from V and 0 bases from J, with 10 bases between. Germline V lookup: CDR1 MDHEN, CDR2 SYDVKM. The CDR3 spans 15 residues. The CDR3 sequence is CASSFGRESTDTQYF. CDR3 DNA sequence: TGTGCCAGCAGTTTCGGACGGGAGAGCACAGATACGCAGTATTTT. Supplemented by reference TRBV28 and TRBJ2-3, the full variable domain reads DVKVTQSSRYLVKRTGEKVFLECVQDMDHENMFWYRQDPGLGLRLIYFSYDVKMKEKGDIPEGYSVSREKKERFSLILESASTNQTSMYLCASSFGRESTDTQYFGPGTRLTVL.

The chain is built from TRBV7-3 and TRBJ1-2; 7 bases are a match to TRBD1. Trimming removed 6 bases from V and 4 bases from J; junction bases left unmatched: 14. Germline values: CDR1 SGHTA, CDR2 FQGTGA. This CDR3 comprises 16 residues. The CDR3 DNA sequence: TGTGCCAGCAGTCCCATCCACACCGACAGGGCCTATGGCTACACCTTC. This gives the protein CASSPIHTDRAYGYTF.

The J gene is TRBJ1-3, the V gene TRBV11-1, with D unclear. The germline V and J ends were trimmed by 5 bases and 4 bases, with 3 bases remaining between them. Germline V gene sequence: CDR1 SGHAT, CDR2 FQDESV (reference sequence). The CDR3 has 11 residues. This CDR3 reads CASSAGNTIYF. CDR3 bases: TGTGCCAGCAGCGCGGGAAACACCATATATTTT.

V is TRBV7-3 and J is TRBJ1-2, with 8 nucleotides matching TRBD1. V gave up 2 bases and J gave up 6 bases; unmatched junction bases: 26. This CDR3 comprises 21 residues. The V gene's germline CDR1 is SGHTA and CDR2 FQGTGA. Written as DNA, the CDR3 is TGTGCCAGCAGCTTAGATAGCTCGAGTTTCGGAACAGGGGGAGGAATGGATGGCTACACCTTC. It is translated as CASSLDSSSFGTGGGMDGYTF.

The chain links TRBV20-1 to TRBJ1-2; 7 bases are a match to TRBD1. Germline V gives CDR1 DFQATT, CDR2 SNEGSKA (reference sequence). Germline trimming cut 7 bases from V and 10 bases from J; bases unmatched to any gene: 6. The CDR3 is 10 residues long. The CDR3 nucleotides are TGCAGTGTAGCAGGGGGATACTACACCTTC. Translation gives CSVAGGYYTF.

The chain is built from TRBV5-4 and TRBJ2-3; weak D call: TRBD2 (5 bases). Trimming removed 0 bases from V and 6 bases from J, with 5 bases in between. The CDR3 has 12 residues. In germline, CDR1 is SGHNT, CDR2 YYREEE (reference sequence). The CDR3 DNA sequence: TGTGCCAGCAGCTTGGAGCGGGATACGCAGTATTTT. It translates to CASSLERDTQYF. The full variable domain, rest sourced from reference TRBV5-4 and TRBJ2-3, is ETGVTQSPTHLIKTRGQQVTLRCSSQSGHNTVSWYQQALGQGPQFIFQYYREEENGRGNFPPRFSGLQFPNYSSELNVNALELDDSALYLCASSLERDTQYFGPGTRLTVL.

This sequence joins TRBV6-6 and TRBJ2-7, with D possibly TRBD1 on 6 matching bases. Germline V gene lookup returns CDR1 MNHNY and CDR2 SVGAGI (reference sequence). V was trimmed by 6 bases and J by 0 bases, leaving 15 bases between them. This CDR3 region has 15 residues. CDR3 in amino acids: CASSKPTGISYEQYF. Here the CDR3 DNA reads TGTGCCAGCAGCAAACCTACAGGGATCTCCTACGAGCAGTACTTC.

The chain is built from TRBV7-2 and TRBJ2-5; 9 nucleotides agree with TRBD2. V shed 4 bases, J shed 2 bases, and the junction held 8 bases outside the gene matches. CDR1 is SGHTA, CDR2 FQGNSA, per germline. CDR3 length: 16 amino acids. As DNA, the CDR3 is TGTGCCAGCAGCTACCTTAGCGGGAGAAGTCAAGAGACCCAGTACTTC. Its protein product is CASSYLSGRSQETQYF.

The chain combines TRBV6-1 with TRBJ2-1; maybe TRBD1 (5 bases). V was shortened by 0 bases and J by 8 bases, with 14 bases between the two germline ends. The length of the CDR3 is 15 residues. CDR1 is MNHNS and CDR2 is SASEGT in the germline V gene. CDR3 DNA: TGTGCCAGCAGTGAAGCTGCAGGGTTAGATGATGAGCAGTTCTTC. Residues: CASSEAAGLDDEQFF.

The chain employs TRBV14 and TRBJ1-2, with 7 bases aligning to TRBD1. Trimming took 4 bases from V and 8 from J; bases not matched to a gene: 10. This CDR3 region has 14 residues. Germline V gene data show CDR1 as SGHDN and CDR2 as FVKESK. This chain's CDR3 is CASSRQGDWIGYTF. The CDR3 DNA reads TGTGCCAGCAGCCGGCAGGGGGATTGGATAGGCTACACCTTC.

V usage is TRBV6-2 or TRBV6-3 and J usage is TRBJ2-3, with D perhaps matching TRBD2 (6 bases). The V and J ends lost 2 bases and 1 base respectively, with 7 bases between them. This CDR3 is built from 14 residues. Germline-derived CDR1 and CDR2 are MNHEY and SVGEGT. In nucleotides, the CDR3 is TGTGCCAGCAGTTACGCTAGCGGCACAGATACGCAGTATTTT. Its protein product is CASSYASGTDTQYF.

This chain links TRBV7-2 with TRBJ2-7; TRBD2 matches at 8 bases. J was trimmed by 6 bases and V by 1 base; bases with no gene match: 8. This CDR3 has 15 amino acids. In germline, CDR1 is SGHTA, CDR2 FQGNSA. CDR3 in amino acids: CASSLDPGLVSEQYF. The CDR3 DNA reads as TGTGCCAGCAGCTTAGACCCGGGACTAGTGAGCGAGCAGTACTTC.

This clone was seen once. The CDR3 DNA reads TGTGCCGAGGGCCGGGAGACCCAGTACTTC. It is translated as CAEGRETQYF. The rearrangement uses TRBV6-5 and TRBJ2-5, with D possibly being TRBD2 (5 bases). V lost 11 bases and J lost 5, with 9 bases in between. Germline CDR1 is MNHEY and CDR2 is SVGAGI. This CDR3 is 10 amino acids long.

The J gene is TRBJ2-1, the V gene TRBV25-1, with D hard to call. V gave up 3 bases and J gave up 0 bases, with 9 bases separating them. The CDR3 consists of 15 residues. CDR1 MGHDK and CDR2 SYGVNS come from the germline V gene. The CDR3 DNA reads as TGTGCCAGCAGTGAGGGCCAAGGCTCCTACAATGAGCAGTTCTTC. This gives the protein CASSEGQGSYNEQFF.

The chain has TRBV14 and TRBJ1-1; D is unresolved. Germline V lookup: CDR1 SGHDN, CDR2 FVKESK. V was shortened by 2 bases and J by 1 base, with 8 bases between the two germline ends. The CDR3 loop spans 14 amino acids. This CDR3 reads CASSQSSGNTEAFF. The CDR3 nucleotides are TGTGCCAGCAGCCAATCGTCAGGGAACACTGAAGCTTTCTTT.

The CDR3, as DNA: TGTGCCAGCAACGACAGGGGGAACACTAATGAAAAACTGTTTTTT. It encodes CASNDRGNTNEKLFF. V gene TRBV6-6 combines with J gene TRBJ1-4; 9 bases are shared with TRBD1. CDR1 is MNHNY and CDR2 is SVGAGI in the germline V gene (reference sequence). CDR3 length: 15 amino acids. The V gene end was trimmed by 7 bases and the J gene end by 2 bases; junction bases not matched to a gene: 5.

In its sample, this clone was seen a few times. This sequence joins TRBV5-4 and TRBJ2-7, with D perhaps matching TRBD1 (5 bases). The germline CDR1 and CDR2 sequences are SGHNT and YYREEE (reference sequence). CDR3 length: 12 residues. V dropped 0 bases and J dropped 4 bases, with 5 bases sitting between them. The chain's CDR3 is CASSLEGYEQYF. CDR3 in DNA: TGTGCCAGCAGCTTGGAGGGGTACGAGCAGTACTTC.

The rearrangement links TRBV5-6 to TRBJ2-3, with 10 bases identical to TRBD1. Trimming at V came to 2 bases and at J to 5 bases, leaving 5 bases not matched to a gene. CDR1 SGHDT and CDR2 YYEEEE come from the germline V gene. This CDR3 contains 15 residues. CDR3 amino acids: CASSFRQGAGDTQYF. As DNA, the CDR3 is TGTGCCAGCAGCTTTAGACAGGGGGCAGGAGATACGCAGTATTTT.

The V call is TRBV2, the J call TRBJ2-3; unclear D gene. The V gene's germline CDR1 is SNHLY and CDR2 FYNNEI. Trimming removed 5 bases at V and 2 bases at J, with 5 bases between. This CDR3 has 12 residues. CDR3 residues: CASSSLTDTQYF. The CDR3 DNA reads TGTGCCAGCAGTTCCCTCACAGATACGCAGTATTTT. The full variable domain, with the rest looked up from reference TRBV2 and TRBJ2-3, is EPEVTQTPSHQVTQMGQEVILRCVPISNHLYFYWYRQILGQKVEFLVSFYNNEISEKSEIFDDQFSVERPDGSNFTLKIRSTKLEDSAMYFCASSSLTDTQYFGPGTRLTVL.

This clone showed up just a few times. The chain employs TRBV6-6 and TRBJ1-1; D is perhaps TRBD1 (5 bases). Per the germline V gene, CDR1 is MNHNY and CDR2 is SVGAGI (reference sequence). Trimming removed 5 bases from V and 3 bases from J, with 10 bases in between. The CDR3 covers 13 residues. The CDR3 here is CASSQLGDTEAFF. For the CDR3, the DNA is TGTGCCAGCAGTCAGCTAGGGGACACTGAAGCTTTCTTT.

This chain uses TRBV11-3 with TRBJ2-7; 9 nucleotides line up with TRBD2. The J call may not be correct, given that the DNA end is closer to TRBJ2-5. The CDR3 has 14 residues. Germline V gene data show CDR1 as SGHNT and CDR2 as YENEEA. CDR3 nucleotide sequence: TGTGCCAGCAGCGAACTAGCGGGTAAAGAGACCCAGTACTTC. It is translated as CASSELAGKETQYF.